This T cell receptor (beta chain) was captured by sequencing in a study of PD-L1 blockade in urothelial cancer. The CDR3 extends over 12 amino acids. The germline CDR1 and CDR2 sequences are MNHNS and SASEGT. Trimming took off 5 bases at V and 9 bases at J, with 11 bases between the two ends. Method: immunoSEQ multiplex PCR; TCRdb's copy keeps in-frame clones and lacks some. The sample carries 30,000 to 40,000 clones, more than 65% recorded once. The receptor was isolated from a man aged 60-69 years with urothelial cancer. V gene TRBV6-1 combines with J gene TRBJ1-5; a possible D gene is TRBD1 (5 bases). The sequenced sample was PBMCs, obtained around atezolizumab (anti-PD-L1) treatment. CDR3 in DNA: TGTGCCAGCAGTCAGGGCGGTCGGCCCCAGCATTTT. Encoded protein: CASSQGGRPQHF.